Listed below are T cell receptor beta chains from one sample, sequenced in a study of cytomegalovirus exposure and HLA in healthy donors. Clones were sequenced by immunoSEQ multiplex PCR, and TCRdb holds only the in-frame ones, with some missing. The sample lists under 200,000 clones; over 85% were seen once. Material for sequencing was PBMCs. The receptors shown here come from a woman in her late teens or twenties in good health and CMV-seropositive. Both conserved end residues are part of each CDR3. The D gene is left open where the match is weak. Clone size is stated in some rows and not others, as once, few, many or a class when expanded.

v_call	j_call	d_call	clone_size	cdr3_nt	cdr3_aa
TRBV7-9	TRBJ2-7	NA	few	TGTGCCAGCAGCGCCACGAGCTCCTACGAGCAGTACTTC	CASSATSSYEQYF
TRBV7-9	TRBJ2-5	NA	NA	TGTGCCAGCAGCTTAGTGCTGGGGGCAGGAGAGACCCAGTACTTC	CASSLVLGAGETQYF
TRBV28	TRBJ2-7	TRBD2	NA	TGTGCCAGCAGGTTACCGGGACTAGCGGAGTACGAGCAGTACTTC	CASRLPGLAEYEQYF
TRBV7-9	TRBJ1-1	TRBD1	once	TGTGCCAGCAGCTTAAAGGGGGCGCCGGCTGAAGCTTTCTTT	CASSLKGAPAEAFF
TRBV13	TRBJ2-2	NA	NA	TGTGCCAGCAGCAAAAGGACAGCAAACACCGGGGAGCTGTTTTTT	CASSKRTANTGELFF
TRBV2	TRBJ1-5	NA	few	TGTGCCAGCAGTGAAGCGCTGGGCATTAGAACGCCCCAGCATTTT	CASSEALGIRTPQHF
TRBV10-1	TRBJ2-7	TRBD2	NA	TGCGCCAGCAGCGACCCGGGACTAAACAGGTTGGAGCAGTACTTC	CASSDPGLNRLEQYF
TRBV4-1	TRBJ2-7	TRBD1	NA	TGCGCCAGCAGCCAAGTGGGGACAGGGACCTCCTACGAGCAGTACTTC	CASSQVGTGTSYEQYF
TRBV6-4	TRBJ1-2	NA	NA	TGTGCCAGCAGTGACTCAGGAGAGGACCAGGGCGCATCGGTGTTGAGGTGTTATGGCTACACCTTC	CASSDSGEDQGASVLRCYGYTF
TRBV19	TRBJ1-5	NA	NA	TGTGCCAGTAGTACCCAGGTCAATCAGCCCCAGCATTTT	CASSTQVNQPQHF
TRBV19	TRBJ1-2	NA	NA	TGTGCCAGTACTCTCCTGGCGGGGAGGGCAGATGGGGACTATGGCTACACCTTC	CASTLLAGRADGDYGYTF
TRBV4-2	TRBJ2-5	TRBD1	NA	TGTGCCAGCAGCCTGGACAGGGGCCCCGTGGCCCAGTACTTC	CASSLDRGPVAQYF
TRBV28	TRBJ2-1	TRBD2	NA	TGTGCCAGCAGTGCCCTGGCGGGAGGTCGGAATGAGCAGTTCTTC	CASSALAGGRNEQFF
TRBV7-6	TRBJ2-1	TRBD2	NA	TGTGCCAGCAGCTTAAGGCCCGGGACTAGCTGGACCAATGAGCAGTTCTTC	CASSLRPGTSWTNEQFF
TRBV2	TRBJ1-2	NA	NA	TGTGCCAGCAGTGTTCGTGGGGGGATTAGGGGCTACACCTTC	CASSVRGGIRGYTF
TRBV2	TRBJ1-1	TRBD1	NA	TGTGCCAGCAGTCAGGGGGCTTGGACTGAAGCTTTCTTT	CASSQGAWTEAFF
TRBV19	TRBJ1-2	NA	NA	TGTGCCAGTAGAACACCTGCAATTGGCTACACCTTC	CASRTPAIGYTF
TRBV4-3	TRBJ2-2	TRBD1	NA	TGCGCCAGCAGCCTTCCGGGACAGGGGACCGGGGAGCTGTTTTTT	CASSLPGQGTGELFF
TRBV7-9	TRBJ2-1	TRBD2	NA	TGTGCCAGCAGCGCCCTAGCGGGGAAGGGCCCCTACAATGAGCAGTTCTTC	CASSALAGKGPYNEQFF
TRBV21-1	TRBJ2-7	NA	few	TGTGCCAGCAGCAAAGGGGGCCCCGAGCAGTACTTC	CASSKGGPEQYF
TRBV7-8	TRBJ1-2	TRBD1	NA	TGTGCCAGCAGCCAAAAAAGGACAGGCGATGGCTACACCTTC	CASSQKRTGDGYTF
TRBV28	TRBJ1-3	TRBD1	NA	TGTGCCAGCAGTTTATCGGGGACAGGGTCTGGAAACACCATATATTTT	CASSLSGTGSGNTIYF
TRBV5-6	TRBJ2-5	NA	NA	TGTGCCAGCAGCGACATGGGGGAGGCCCGGGGGGAGACCCAGTACTTC	CASSDMGEARGETQYF
TRBV27	TRBJ1-4	NA	NA	TGTGCCAGCAGTTTATTGGGGAGGCAAGAAAAACTGTTTTTT	CASSLLGRQEKLFF
TRBV7-9	TRBJ1-4	NA	few	TGTGCCAGCAGCTTAGGACAGCCTGAAAAACTGTTTTTT	CASSLGQPEKLFF
TRBV28	TRBJ2-3	NA	NA	TGTGCCAGCAGTTACCCTCCCGGGGAGGGCACAGATACGCAGTATTTT	CASSYPPGEGTDTQYF
TRBV9	TRBJ2-3	NA	once	TGTGCCAGCAGCGTTGGGAATCTCAGAGGGACTGATACGCAGTATTTT	CASSVGNLRGTDTQYF
TRBV9	TRBJ2-2	TRBD1	NA	TGTGCCAGCAGCTCCCGACAGGGGGCGAACACCGGGGAGCTGTTTTTT	CASSSRQGANTGELFF
TRBV28	TRBJ1-5	NA	NA	TGTGCCAGCAGTTTGTGGTACTACCCCTCGGGGCCCCAGCATTTT	CASSLWYYPSGPQHF